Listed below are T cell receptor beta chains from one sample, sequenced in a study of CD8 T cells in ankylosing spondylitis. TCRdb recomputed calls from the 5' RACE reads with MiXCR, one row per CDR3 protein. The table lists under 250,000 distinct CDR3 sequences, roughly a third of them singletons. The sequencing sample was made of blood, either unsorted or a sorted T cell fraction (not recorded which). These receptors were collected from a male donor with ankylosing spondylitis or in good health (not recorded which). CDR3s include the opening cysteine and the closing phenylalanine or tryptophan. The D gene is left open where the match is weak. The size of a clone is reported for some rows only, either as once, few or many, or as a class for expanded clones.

TGTGCCAGCAGCGTACGAGGGACAGGCACAGATACGCAGTATTTT	CASSVRGTGTDTQYF	TRBV9	TRBD1	few	TRBJ2-3
TGTGCCAGCAGTCTCCGGGACGCCGCTAGCACAGATACGCAGTATTTT	CASSLRDAASTDTQYF	TRBV12-3/TRBV12-4	NA	NA	TRBJ2-3
TGTGCCAGCAGAGACCGCCTAGCCGAAGAGGTAGAGACCCAGTACTTC	CASRDRLAEEVETQYF	TRBV6-1	NA	NA	TRBJ2-5
TGTGCCAGCAGCCTTACTACGGCGGCGGGGCAGTTCTTC	CASSLTTAAGQFF	TRBV27	NA	NA	TRBJ2-1
TGTGCCAGCAGATACTCCGGGACAGGAGCCTACGAGCAGTACTTC	CASRYSGTGAYEQYF	TRBV12-3/TRBV12-4	TRBD1	NA	TRBJ2-7
TGCAGCGTGGACCGACAGGGCCATGAGCAGTTCTTC	CSVDRQGHEQFF	TRBV29-1	TRBD1	NA	TRBJ2-1
TGTGCCAGCAGCTTAGGCCGTGGCAGCGAAGCTTTCTTT	CASSLGRGSEAFF	TRBV13	NA	NA	TRBJ1-1
TGTGCCAGCAGCCCGGGTACAGGAGACACTGAAGCTTTCTTT	CASSPGTGDTEAFF	TRBV5-4	NA	few	TRBJ1-1
TGCAGCGTCCAGGGTTGGGGCCCCTCCGATAATGAGCAGTTCTTC	CSVQGWGPSDNEQFF	TRBV29-1	NA	few	TRBJ2-1
TGTGCCAGCAAGACTAGCGGGGGGGCAAATGAGCAGTTCTTC	CASKTSGGANEQFF	TRBV12-3/TRBV12-4	TRBD2	few	TRBJ2-1
TGTGCCAGCAGCTTGCTGGTAGGCAAGTACGAGCAGTACTTC	CASSLLVGKYEQYF	TRBV11-2	NA	NA	TRBJ2-7
TGTGCCAGCAGGTCCTCCGGGGTCCCGAAGAGCACAGATACGCAGTATTTT	CASRSSGVPKSTDTQYF	TRBV7-9	NA	NA	TRBJ2-3
TGTGCCAGCAGTCCATCCCAGGGGGAGGAGACCTACGAGCAGTACTTC	CASSPSQGEETYEQYF	TRBV27	NA	NA	TRBJ2-7
TGTGCCAGCAGCCCCTGGACAGTGAACACCGGGGAGCTGTTTTTT	CASSPWTVNTGELFF	TRBV3-1	NA	NA	TRBJ2-2
TGTGCCAGCAGCTCCGCCTCCTACGAGCAGTACTTC	CASSSASYEQYF	TRBV7-9	NA	few	TRBJ2-7
TGCGCCAGCAGCCCGCGCGATTTTGATACGCAGTATTTT	CASSPRDFDTQYF	TRBV5-1	NA	NA	TRBJ2-3
TGCGCCAGCTCTCTCAGGGGAATCACAGATACGCAGTATTTT	CASSLRGITDTQYF	TRBV5-1	NA	NA	TRBJ2-3
TGTGCCAGCAGCCAATCTGTCTTAGACGAGCAGTACTTC	CASSQSVLDEQYF	TRBV16	NA	NA	TRBJ2-7
TGCAGTGTTAGACAGGGGGTATCCTACGAGCAGTACTTC	CSVRQGVSYEQYF	TRBV20-1	TRBD1	NA	TRBJ2-7
TGTGCCAGCAGCCAGAGCAGCTCCTACAATGAGCAGTTCTTC	CASSQSSSYNEQFF	TRBV12-3/TRBV12-4	NA	many	TRBJ2-1
TGCAGTGCTAGAGATTTCGGGGGATTAAGAGGCTACACCTTC	CSARDFGGLRGYTF	TRBV20-1	NA	many	TRBJ1-2
TGTGCCAGCAGACTTTGGGACTTGCAAGAGACCCAGTACTTC	CASRLWDLQETQYF	TRBV5-5	NA	NA	TRBJ2-5
TGTGCCAGCAGCCCATCCCCTTCCGGGGAGCTGTTTTTT	CASSPSPSGELFF	TRBV3-1	NA	NA	TRBJ2-2
TGCAGTGCTAGGGAGGGGGCTTCTGTGGCAGATACGCAGTATTTT	CSAREGASVADTQYF	TRBV20-1	NA	NA	TRBJ2-3
TGTGCCAGCAGCAGGCTGGCGGAAGCTTTCTTT	CASSRLAEAFF	TRBV5-6	NA	NA	TRBJ1-1
TGTGCCAGCAGCTTTGGACAGGGCCAGCAGTACTTC	CASSFGQGQQYF	TRBV7-8	TRBD1	few	TRBJ2-7
TGCGCCAGCAGCCAGACAGGGGTAAACTATGGCTACACCTTC	CASSQTGVNYGYTF	TRBV4-1	TRBD1	NA	TRBJ1-2
TGTGCCAGCAGCCTACTAGCGCTTAGCACAGATACGCAGTATTTT	CASSLLALSTDTQYF	TRBV7-2	TRBD2	NA	TRBJ2-3
TGCAGTCCACGAGGGACAGGGTGGACTGAAGCTTTCTTT	CSPRGTGWTEAFF	TRBV20-1	TRBD1	NA	TRBJ1-1
TGCAGCGTTGCCGAGGGGGCAGATACGCAGTATTTT	CSVAEGADTQYF	TRBV29-1	NA	NA	TRBJ2-3
TGCAGTGCTGTCCAGGGGGCTCAGCCCCAGCATTTT	CSAVQGAQPQHF	TRBV20-1	TRBD1	few	TRBJ1-5
TGTGCCACCAGTGATCCAGGGGGGGGTACGCAGTATTTT	CATSDPGGGTQYF	TRBV24-1	NA	NA	TRBJ2-3
TGTGCCAGCAGTTACTCGGGGCCAGCCGCTTTCTTT	CASSYSGPAAFF	TRBV6-5	NA	few	TRBJ1-1
TGTGCCAGCAGCCCCACCGCGGACACTACGCCGAGGACTGAAGCTTTCTTT	CASSPTADTTPRTEAFF	TRBV11-1	NA	few	TRBJ1-1
TGTGCCAGCAGGAGTTTTCGGAGCAATCAGCCCCAGCATTTT	CASRSFRSNQPQHF	TRBV7-3	NA	few	TRBJ1-5
TGCGCCAGCAGCCCTGGGGCCTTCAGCGGGGGGGATGAGCAGTTCTTC	CASSPGAFSGGDEQFF	TRBV5-1	TRBD2	NA	TRBJ2-1
TGTGCCAGCAGTCCGACAGGGGGTAATGGGGAGCTGTTTTTT	CASSPTGGNGELFF	TRBV6-1	TRBD1	NA	TRBJ2-2
TGTGCCAGCAGCCTTCGGGAAGGTGACAATGAGCAGTTCTTC	CASSLREGDNEQFF	TRBV28	NA	few	TRBJ2-1
TGCAGTGCTAGGAGTGTGGCAGGGGGAGGAAAAGAGACCCAGTACTTC	CSARSVAGGGKETQYF	TRBV20-1	NA	few	TRBJ2-5